The T cell receptor (beta chain) described here comes from a study of cytomegalovirus exposure and HLA in healthy donors (dated by TCRdb to 2016 to 2017). Background on the whole study: In an earlier analysis of 550 to 750 of the donors, 250 to 350 Gb of sequence data and just under 120 million unique TCR beta sequences from roughly 180 million T cells were reported. HLA typing included class I and class II loci at four-digit resolution. In a later genetic analysis, genome-wide SNP genotypes for about 65% of the roughly 670 donors were used, and that subset was treated as a discovery cohort. Alongside the repertoire data, information on donor age, sex, ethnicity and CMV serostatus was compiled. In the later analysis, no new phenotypic data were used to find candidate immune exposures; instead, reliance was placed on TCR beta sequences and their occurrence across donors. Approximately 330 gigabases of sequencing data and around 80 million unique TCR sequences made up an early release that covered approximately 650 HLA-typed donors. Of the 300 to 500 genotyped donors, 81% were placed in the genetic ancestry cluster associated with self-reported Caucasian donors. The study was designed to test whether signatures of past pathogen exposure could be identified by cataloging public T cell receptors. To study patterns of TCR occurrence, a later analysis re-analyzed previously published TCR beta repertoires from 666 donors and added high-resolution HLA genotyping. The number of donors typed differed by locus, with about 629-630 for A, B, C, DRB1 and DQB1, around 500 for DQA1, 606 for DPA1, and 450 to 480 for DPB1. To predict cytomegalovirus infection status, the study brought together high-throughput TCR immunosequencing, statistical association of individual TCRs with disease status, and machine learning. In addition to the first cohort of approximately 670 subjects, a separate validation cohort of 120 different subjects was used. About 5 DR-DQ haplotypes were handled as single units for association and clustering, since linkage in the cohort was strong. In an earlier analysis of roughly 580 of the donors, high-throughput TCR beta sequencing was used to judge whether each TCR beta V gene segment behaved as functional or pseudogenic. Using immunosequencing, the study profiled T cell repertoires from 666 subjects and related those repertoires to cytomegalovirus serostatus. Among roughly 400 genotyped donors of the cohort, an average of around 250,000 unique TCR beta nucleotide sequences was sequenced per donor, of which about 19% were non-productive. Every repertoire in the discovery cohort had been generated on one and the same sequencing platform. Study-wide findings and limitations: HLA typing was unavailable for some donors at each locus, so association tests used only the typed subset. The authors suggested that the approach could potentially be generalized to other disease states and immunological phenotypes. A group of highly shared sequence variants was considered likely to be a technical artifact of the sequencing pipeline. While some public TCRs were present in many individuals, most TCR sequences turned up only very rarely across donors. In a later genetic analysis, a missense DCLRE1C variant was associated with V-gene and J-gene trimming of TCR beta chains, and the association was replicated in an independent cohort. In vitro tests confirmed that a few of the cytomegalovirus-associated TCR beta chains recognize cytomegalovirus antigens. The study gave a list of more than 150 TCR beta chains associated with cytomegalovirus. A later analysis found that TCR association rates varied across HLA loci, with DRB1 alleles showing the most associated TCRs and HLA-C alleles the fewest. Correlated functional status among segregating V segments might reflect linkage disequilibrium, but an unknown experimental factor could not be ruled out. A later genetic analysis reported fewer N-insertions in productive TCRs among donors in an Asian-associated ancestry cluster than the roughly 650-donor mean. Only TCR beta chains were sequenced in this cohort, and the absence of alpha or paired-chain data limited detectable features. Some IMGT-functional V segments, including TRBV6-2 and TRBV6-3, could not be told apart with the 87-base-pair reads, so those segments were excluded. The earlier analysis of almost 600 of the donors excluded 15 to 20 rarely observed V segments, including chromosome 9 orphons, because counts were too low. According to a later analysis, parvovirus B19, influenza, CMV and Epstein-Barr virus appeared linked to several top co-occurrence clusters. In a later analysis, most CMV-associated TCR beta chains were found to appear HLA-restricted, with HLA associations seemingly driven largely by CMV exposure. Roughly uniform sequencing depth across donors was assumed in presence/absence analyses, although this assumption may not hold. In an earlier analysis of some 550 of the donors, most TCR beta V segments were observed in productive rearrangements about 87% or about 30% of the time, broadly matching IMGT annotations. In a later analysis, 15,000 to 20,000 TCR beta sequences were associated with specific HLA alleles at a false discovery rate of 0.05. A further reported finding was that TCR beta sequences accurately predicted the HLA-A and HLA-B alleles for most subjects in the first cohort. Assigning TCR associations to individual alleles was difficult when HLA alleles, especially DR and DQ, strongly co-occurred. The classifier was reported to diagnose cytomegalovirus status with high specificity and sensitivity in both the original cohort and the validation cohort. CMV serostatus was the only immune exposure information available for the cohort. A later analysis found that HLA-associated TCR beta chains were more clonally expanded and had lower generation probabilities than equally common non-associated chains.

The cohort was made up of about 670 healthy bone marrow donors. All cohort members were sampled while nominally healthy, although unrecorded immune exposures were likely present. The donor was CMV seronegative and was included in the group of hundreds of seronegative cohort members. Each donor provided a peripheral blood sample, and peripheral blood mononuclear cells were used for TCR beta sequencing. Genomic DNA extraction from the blood cell samples was performed with the Qiagen DNeasy Blood Extraction Kit. Regarding this clone: No antigen is known for it. No base quality values were provided; no much bigger clone lies one nucleotide off.

The CDR3 contains 14 residues, cysteine and phenylalanine counted. CDR3 DNA only is kept here, 42 bases in frame from base 1. CDR1 MNHNS and CDR2 SASEGT are derived from the germline V gene. The junction carries 12 bases between V and J, which are trimmed by 6 bases and 0 bases respectively. Library method: the immunoSEQ multiplex PCR assay. A mixture of 60 forward primers for TCR Vbeta segments and 13 reverse primers for TCR Jbeta segments was used in the multiplex PCR. The CDR3 region of rearranged TCR beta genes was amplified from genomic DNA with a multiplex PCR assay. The amplified TCR beta libraries were sequenced on the Illumina HiSeq System as 87-base-pair reads. In the source study's methods: In a later analysis, tens of millions of unique TCR beta chains were counted across the 500 to 850 repertoires, and roughly 11 million of these chains were shared by at least two donors. To remove PCR and sequencing errors, raw reads were error-corrected and collapsed into unique sequences using a nearest-neighbor algorithm that merged closely related sequences. To assign V, D and J gene segments, CDR3 sequences were aligned to IMGT reference sequences. For a sequence to be retained, a match of at least six nucleotides was required to both a V gene segment and a J gene segment. A rearrangement counted as productive if the CDR3 had no stop codons and remained in frame with V and J, and every other rearrangement counted as non-productive. Following IMGT convention, CDR3 was defined as the stretch from the second conserved V-encoded cysteine up to the conserved J-encoded phenylalanine. In an earlier analysis of around 640 of the donors, sequences lacking an unambiguous match to a single V gene segment were excluded. In an earlier analysis of approximately 560 of the donors, a V segment was called functional when productive rearrangements were above 56.7%, and segregating when the standard deviation between donors exceeded 5%. A statistical classification framework was built to diagnose cytomegalovirus status from the catalog of TCR beta chain sequences. In a later analysis, V and J genes were assigned by comparing TCR nucleotide sequences against IMGT/GENE-DB human TR gene sequences. Using the TCRdist pipeline, a later analysis assigned CDR3 sequences along with most-parsimonious VDJ recombination scenarios. In a later analysis, every TCR beta chain was defined by the combination of its CDR3 amino acid sequence and its V-gene family, and reads without a unique V-gene family were dropped. A later analysis removed 500 to 600 highly shared, low-generation-probability nucleotide sequences to deal with suspected cross-contamination and a sequencing artifact. In a later analysis, a clonal expansion index for each public chain was calculated from normalized within-repertoire ranks of inferred template counts. In a later analysis, generation probabilities were computed with a VDJ recombination model fitted to out-of-frame rearrangements, and the resulting probabilities were checked against IGoR. In a later analysis, hypergeometric tests were used to score TCR-TCR, TCR-HLA and TCR-CMV co-occurrence, with a repertoire-size bias correction applied to TCR pairs. To estimate false discovery rates, a later analysis permuted the HLA or CMV assignments 20 times. A later analysis grouped co-occurring TCRs with DBSCAN, adding TCRdist sequence similarity when clustering within HLA-allele-positive subsets. Repertoires with fewer than 30,000 or more than 120,000 public chains were left out of co-occurrence clustering, as were about five repertoires with anomalous nucleotide sharing. In TCRdb, the immuneACCESS table is reduced to in-frame sequences with V and J assigned. These tables do not hold every clone; where another copy was compared, an unresolved V gene accounts for under half, and the others remain unexplained. V and J calls plus clone size are reproduced from that table; the DNA served to infer D and trimming. The sample table records 140,000 to 150,000 clones; over 60% of these occur just once. Together, the top ten hold 2.1% of the sample.

The V and J segments used are TRBV6-1 and TRBJ2-7; TRBD1 is perhaps the D gene, given 5 matching bases. The specimen was PBMCs. This receptor was obtained from a man in his forties or fifties in good health and CMV-seronegative. This receptor has the CDR3 CASSPDSTSYEQYF. The DNA sequence is TGTGCCAGCAGCCCAGACAGTACCTCCTACGAGCAGTACTTC.